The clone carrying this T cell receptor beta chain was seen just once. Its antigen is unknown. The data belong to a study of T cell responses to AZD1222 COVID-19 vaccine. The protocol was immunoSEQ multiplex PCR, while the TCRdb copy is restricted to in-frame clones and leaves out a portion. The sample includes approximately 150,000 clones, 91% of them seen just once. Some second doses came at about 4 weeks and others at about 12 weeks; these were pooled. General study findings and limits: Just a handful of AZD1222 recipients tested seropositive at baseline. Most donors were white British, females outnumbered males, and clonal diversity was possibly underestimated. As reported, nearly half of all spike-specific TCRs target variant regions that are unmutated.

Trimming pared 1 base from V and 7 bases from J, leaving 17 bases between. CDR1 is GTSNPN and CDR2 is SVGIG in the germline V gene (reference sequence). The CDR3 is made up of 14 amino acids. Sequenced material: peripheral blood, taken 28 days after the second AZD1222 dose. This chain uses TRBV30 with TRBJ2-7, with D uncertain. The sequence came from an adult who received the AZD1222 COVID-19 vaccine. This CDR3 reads CAWSATLLLGEQYF. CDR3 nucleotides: TGTGCCTGGAGTGCCACCCTCCTCCTGGGGGAGCAGTACTTC. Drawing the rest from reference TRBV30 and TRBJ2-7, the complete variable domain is SQTIHQWPATLVQPVGSPLSLECTVEGTSNPNLYWYRQAAGRGLQLLFYSVGIGQISSEVPQNLSASRPQDRQFILSSKKLLLSDSGFYLCAWSATLLLGEQYFGPGTRLTVT.